This T cell receptor (beta chain) appears in the sequencing data of a study of spatial heterogeneity in lung cancer (dated by TCRdb to between 2019 and 2020). A note on the overall study: More beta-chain than alpha-chain transcripts were consistently detected, likely reflecting higher beta-chain transcript abundance. Nonsynonymous mutation counts, determined by whole-exome sequencing of tumor tissue, were related to features of the TCR repertoire. At surgery, hundreds of tumor regions, approximately 64 matched nontumor lung samples and about 56 PBMC samples were TCR-sequenced for both alpha and beta chains. In the raw uncorrected reads, each unique combination of TCR and UMI appeared on average more than ten times. In non-small cell lung cancer, the study quantitatively compared TCR alpha and beta repertoires across several tumor regions, matched nontumor lung, and blood.

The method behind the library was 5' RACE. Sequencing used a NextSeq 500. The TCR library protocol attached a unique molecular identifier to each TCR cDNA molecule to allow correction of PCR and sequencing errors. The original methods were these. Decombinator tools were used for TCR identification, UMI-based error correction and CDR3 extraction. Expanded TCRs were defined as those above a frequency of 2 per 1,000, corresponding to the top 1% of the tumor frequency distribution. Renyi diversity was computed with the R vegan package after each repertoire had been subsampled 100 times to 5,000 TCRs. CDR3 similarity networks were constructed using string-kernel similarity of amino acid triplets, with links drawn between CDR3s whose pairwise similarity was above 0.82. TCRdb's own reprocessing of the public reads used fastp at Q25 and MiXCR and kept productive beta chains. One record per CDR3 amino acid sequence lists the most common genes and DNA. Here the V and J calls rest on TCRdb's processing, not on the authors' analysis. For this sample the table gives 4,000 to 4,500 distinct CDR3 sequences, of which 20% to 25% were detected only once. Roughly 26% of the sample belongs to the ten largest clones.

The time point label here, explained by the study, means: sample taken at primary tumor resection. TCR sequencing used whole RNA extracted from tumor and nontumor lung tissue, or from cryopreserved PBMC samples, without cell sorting. The donors were 72 patients from the lung TRACERx cohort who had early-stage, untreated non-small cell lung cancer. Only patients with enough RNA available from two or more tumor regions were chosen for TCR sequencing. General conclusions and limits of the study: Confirming at a functional level the hypothesis that regional TCRs recognize regional mutations was considered to require additional single-cell paired TCR alpha and beta sequencing. Ubiquitous expanded tumor TCRs showed up in blood more often at tumor resection than at routine follow-up.

Including the terminal cysteine and phenylalanine, the CDR3 comprises 14 residues. Left in the record is the CDR3 DNA by itself, 42 bases read in frame from the first base. Sequences SEHNR (CDR1) and FQNEAQ (CDR2) are obtained from the germline V gene (reference sequence). Trimming at the junction amounts to 1 base on V and 1 base on J, and the germline ends lie 8 bases apart. Judged by its sample share, this clonotype qualifies as large (0.1 to 1%). The clone's antigen remains unknown. Per-base qualities were not stored, and no clone one base away is much larger. A library made for alpha chains picked up this beta chain off target, so its size means little.

The sequence was obtained from a female donor with early-stage non-small cell lung cancer. The source material was PBMCs, sampled at surgery. The rearrangement combines TRBV7-9 with TRBJ2-7; the D gene cannot be named for sure. CDR3 region: CASSLVGESYEQYF. In nucleotides, the sequence is TGTGCCAGCAGCTTAGTCGGAGAGTCCTACGAGCAGTACTTC.